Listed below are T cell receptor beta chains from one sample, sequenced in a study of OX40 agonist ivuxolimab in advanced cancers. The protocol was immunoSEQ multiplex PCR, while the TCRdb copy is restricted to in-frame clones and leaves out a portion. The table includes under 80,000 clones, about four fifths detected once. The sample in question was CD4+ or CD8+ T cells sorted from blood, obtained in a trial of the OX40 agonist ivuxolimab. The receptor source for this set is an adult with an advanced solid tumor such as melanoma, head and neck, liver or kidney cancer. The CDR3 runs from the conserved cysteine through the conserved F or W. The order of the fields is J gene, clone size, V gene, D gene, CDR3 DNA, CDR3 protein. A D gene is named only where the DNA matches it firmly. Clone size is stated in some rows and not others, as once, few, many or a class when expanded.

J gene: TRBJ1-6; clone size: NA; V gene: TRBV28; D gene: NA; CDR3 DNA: TGTGCCAGCAGTTTTCGTCAGATCTTGGCTTCACCCCTCCACTTT; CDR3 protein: CASSFRQILASPLHF
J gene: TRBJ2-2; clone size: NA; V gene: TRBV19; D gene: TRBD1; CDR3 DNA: TGTGCCAGCAGGACAGGGTTTTTTTCCGGGGAGCTGTTTTTT; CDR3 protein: CASRTGFFSGELFF
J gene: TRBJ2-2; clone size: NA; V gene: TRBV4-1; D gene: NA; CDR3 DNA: TGCGCCAGCAGCCAAGTTGATCTGGGTCTGGGAACCGGGGAGCTGTTTTTT; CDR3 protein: CASSQVDLGLGTGELFF
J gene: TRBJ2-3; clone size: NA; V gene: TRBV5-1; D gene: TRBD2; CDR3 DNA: TGCGCCAGCAGCTTGACTGGCGGGGGGGCCGCAGATACGCAGTATTTT; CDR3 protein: CASSLTGGGAADTQYF
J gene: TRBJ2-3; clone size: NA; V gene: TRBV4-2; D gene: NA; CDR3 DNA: TGTGCCAGCAGCCAAGAGAGTCCTGGAACCCCCGGGGATACGCAGTATTTT; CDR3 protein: CASSQESPGTPGDTQYF
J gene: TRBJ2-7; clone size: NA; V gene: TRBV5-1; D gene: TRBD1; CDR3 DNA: TGCGCCAGCAGATACGACAGGGTGGAAGAGCAGTACTTC; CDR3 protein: CASRYDRVEEQYF
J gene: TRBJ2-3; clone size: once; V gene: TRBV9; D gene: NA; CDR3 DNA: TGTGCCAGCAGCTCGCGGGTCGGGGGTTCCAAAGATACGCAGTATTTT; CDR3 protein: CASSSRVGGSKDTQYF
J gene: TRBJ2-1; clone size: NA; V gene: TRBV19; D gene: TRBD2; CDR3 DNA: TGTGCCAGTACTCGACCGGGACTAGCGGGGAGGAATGAGCAGTTCTTC; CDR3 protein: CASTRPGLAGRNEQFF
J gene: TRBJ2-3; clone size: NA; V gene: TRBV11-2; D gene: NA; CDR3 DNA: TGTGCCAGCAGCTTCTCTGATAGCGCGGCAGATACGCAGTATTTT; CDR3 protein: CASSFSDSAADTQYF
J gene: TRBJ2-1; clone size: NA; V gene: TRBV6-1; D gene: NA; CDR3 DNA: TGTGCCAGCAGATTAGACAGGGAGGAAAGAAATGAGCAGTTCTTC; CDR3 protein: CASRLDREERNEQFF
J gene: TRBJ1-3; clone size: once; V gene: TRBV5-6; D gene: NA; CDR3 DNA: TGTGCCAGCAGCTTTGGGGGGCCCTCTGGAAACACCATATATTTT; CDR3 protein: CASSFGGPSGNTIYF
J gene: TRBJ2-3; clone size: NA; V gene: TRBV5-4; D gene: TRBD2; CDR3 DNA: TGTGCCAGCAGCTTGAAACTAGCGGGCACAGATACGCAGTATTTT; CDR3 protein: CASSLKLAGTDTQYF
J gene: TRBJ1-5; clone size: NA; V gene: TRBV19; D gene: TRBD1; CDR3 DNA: TGTGCCAGTAGTACCCCGACAGGGGTCAATCAGCCCCAGCATTTT; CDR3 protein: CASSTPTGVNQPQHF
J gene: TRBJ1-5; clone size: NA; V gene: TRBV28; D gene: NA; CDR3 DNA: TGTGCCAGCAGTTCCGGGGGGTTTGGGGTCCCGAACCAGCCCCAGCATTTT; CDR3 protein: CASSSGGFGVPNQPQHF
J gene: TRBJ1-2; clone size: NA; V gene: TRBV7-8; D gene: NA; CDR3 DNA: TGTGCCAGCAGCTTAGCTACAGGGCCCTATGGCTACACCTTC; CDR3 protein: CASSLATGPYGYTF
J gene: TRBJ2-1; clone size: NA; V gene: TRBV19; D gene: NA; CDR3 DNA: TGTGCCAGTAAAGGTCCCCTTAGCTCCTACAATGAGCAGTTCTTC; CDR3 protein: CASKGPLSSYNEQFF
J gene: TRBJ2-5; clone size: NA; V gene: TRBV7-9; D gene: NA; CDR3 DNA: TGTGCCAGCAGCCGGGGCCAAGAGACCCAGTACTTC; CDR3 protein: CASSRGQETQYF
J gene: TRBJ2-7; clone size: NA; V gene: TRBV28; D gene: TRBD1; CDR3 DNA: TGTGCCAGCAGCGCCCTCACAGGGGCGATCTACGAGCAGTACTTC; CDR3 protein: CASSALTGAIYEQYF
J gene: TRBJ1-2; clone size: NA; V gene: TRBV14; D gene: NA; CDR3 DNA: TGTGCCAGCAGCCAAACCACCGACTATGGCTACACCTTC; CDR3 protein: CASSQTTDYGYTF
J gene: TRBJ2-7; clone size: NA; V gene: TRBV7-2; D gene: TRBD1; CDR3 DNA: TGTGCCAGCAGCTTAGGACCGGGACAGGGGTACGAGCAGTACTTC; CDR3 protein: CASSLGPGQGYEQYF
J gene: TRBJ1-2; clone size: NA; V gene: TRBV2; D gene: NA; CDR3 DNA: TGTGCCAGCAGACCGGGGTTATCCACTTATGGCTACACCTTC; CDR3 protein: CASRPGLSTYGYTF
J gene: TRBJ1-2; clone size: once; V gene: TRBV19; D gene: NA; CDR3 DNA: TGTGCCAGTACCCTTCGACAGAAGGCTAACTATGGCTACACCTTC; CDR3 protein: CASTLRQKANYGYTF
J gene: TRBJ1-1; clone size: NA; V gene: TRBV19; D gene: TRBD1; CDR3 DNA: TGTGCCAGTAGTGTGACAGGGGATTGGAACACTGAAGCTTTCTTT; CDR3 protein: CASSVTGDWNTEAFF
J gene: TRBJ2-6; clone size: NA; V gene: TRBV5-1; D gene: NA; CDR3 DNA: TGCGCCAGCACCATCCCGGGGTCTGCGGGGGCCAACGTCCTGACTTTC; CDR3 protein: CASTIPGSAGANVLTF
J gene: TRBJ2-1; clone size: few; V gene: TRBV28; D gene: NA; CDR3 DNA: TGTGCCAGCATCCACCATTCGGGGATTTCCTACAATGAGCAGTTCTTC; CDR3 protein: CASIHHSGISYNEQFF
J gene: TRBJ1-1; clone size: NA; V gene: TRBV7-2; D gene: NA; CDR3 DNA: TGTGCCAGCAGTCAGTGGTTTGGCAGGGCGACTGAAGCTTTCTTT; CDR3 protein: CASSQWFGRATEAFF
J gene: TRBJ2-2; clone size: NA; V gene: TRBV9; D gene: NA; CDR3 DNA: TGTGCCAGCAGCGTAGGGGTAGGAAACACCGGGGAGCTGTTTTTT; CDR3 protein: CASSVGVGNTGELFF
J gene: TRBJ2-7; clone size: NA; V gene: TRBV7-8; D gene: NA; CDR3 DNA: TGTGCCAGCAGCTTACAGGACAGCTCCTACGAGCAGTACTTC; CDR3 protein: CASSLQDSSYEQYF
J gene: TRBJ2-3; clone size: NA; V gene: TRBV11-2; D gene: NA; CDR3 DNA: TGTGCCAGCAGCGTCCCGGGGGGCCTTAGGCAGTATTTT; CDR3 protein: CASSVPGGLRQYF
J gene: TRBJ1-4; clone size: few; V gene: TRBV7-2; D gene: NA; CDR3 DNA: TGTGCCAGCAGCTTAGAACCACACGAAAAACTGTTTTTT; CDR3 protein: CASSLEPHEKLFF
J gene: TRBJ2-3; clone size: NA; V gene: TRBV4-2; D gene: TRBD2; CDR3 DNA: TGTGCCAGCAGCAAAGGGACTAGCGAAGATACGCAGTATTTT; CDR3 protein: CASSKGTSEDTQYF
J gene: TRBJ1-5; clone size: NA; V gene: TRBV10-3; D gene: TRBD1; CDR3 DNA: TGTGCCATCAGTGAAGGGACAGTCAATCAGCCCCAGCATTTT; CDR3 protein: CAISEGTVNQPQHF
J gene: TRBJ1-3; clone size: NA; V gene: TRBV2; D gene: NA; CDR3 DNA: TGTGCCAGCCGAGGGTCTCTTCGGAGAAACACCATATATTTT; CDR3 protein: CASRGSLRRNTIYF
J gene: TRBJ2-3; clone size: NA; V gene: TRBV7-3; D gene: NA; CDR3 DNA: TGTGCCAGCAGCTCGGGGGCCACAGATACGCAGTATTTT; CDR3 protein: CASSSGATDTQYF
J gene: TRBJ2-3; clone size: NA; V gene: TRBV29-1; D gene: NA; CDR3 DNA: TGCAGCGTTGATCCCGGGATCTCAGATACGCAGTATTTT; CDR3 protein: CSVDPGISDTQYF